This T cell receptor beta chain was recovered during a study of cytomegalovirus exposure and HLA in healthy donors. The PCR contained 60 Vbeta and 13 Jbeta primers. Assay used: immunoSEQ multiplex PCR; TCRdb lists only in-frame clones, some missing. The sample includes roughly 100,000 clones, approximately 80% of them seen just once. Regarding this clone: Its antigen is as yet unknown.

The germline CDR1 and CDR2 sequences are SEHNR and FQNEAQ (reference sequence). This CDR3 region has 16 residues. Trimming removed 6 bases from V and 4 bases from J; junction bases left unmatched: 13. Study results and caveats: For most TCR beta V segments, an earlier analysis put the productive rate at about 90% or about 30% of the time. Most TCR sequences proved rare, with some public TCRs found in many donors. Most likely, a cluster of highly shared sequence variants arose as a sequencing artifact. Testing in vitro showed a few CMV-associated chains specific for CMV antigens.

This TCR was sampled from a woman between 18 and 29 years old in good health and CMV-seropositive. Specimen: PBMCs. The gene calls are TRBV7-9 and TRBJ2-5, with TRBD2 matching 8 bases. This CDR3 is CASSPRDYGRGETQYF. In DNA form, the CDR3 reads TGTGCCAGCAGTCCCCGGGACTACGGGAGGGGAGAGACCCAGTACTTC.